This TCR beta chain was sequenced during a study of PD-1 blockade in classical Hodgkin lymphoma (TCRdb year 2020). Background for the entire study: Nivolumab dosing was 3 mg/kg intravenously every 2 weeks, continuing until either disease progression or unacceptable toxicity. To define a peripheral blood immune signature of response to PD-1 blockade in classical Hodgkin lymphoma, the study combined TCR beta sequencing with CyTOF. Points the paper makes about the study in general: Patients starting nivolumab less than 1 year after ASCT had lower diversity and were excluded from later analyses to avoid confounding by immune reconstitution. The study was limited to a single clinical trial cohort, and causes of repertoire differences, possibly disease activity or prior therapy, remained undefined. A significant rise by C4D1 was seen in CD4+ but not CD8+ TCR diversity (p=0.0027 vs p=0.16), with the rise being most apparent in complete responders (p=0.02). Baseline TCR diversity was reported to be lower in newly diagnosed patients than in healthy donors, and even lower in relapsed/refractory patients. Among trial patients, those achieving complete response had baseline diversity similar to that of newly diagnosed patients, while diversity was significantly lower in partial responders and progressors.

In regard to this clone: Its recognized antigen is unknown. Base qualities are not at hand, and no much larger clone is one base apart.

Genomic DNA was extracted with the Qiagen DNeasy kit from unsorted PBMCs and from negatively selected CD4+ and CD8+ fractions. Amplification of TCR beta CDR3 regions was done by immunoSEQ multiplex PCR with primers that anneal to V and J segments. A synthetic immune receptor repertoire was used to minimize amplification bias, and any remaining bias was removed computationally after sequencing. From the authors' description of their analysis: Repertoire diversity was quantified as the Shannon entropy index using custom Python scripts. Unsorted, CD4+ and CD8+ repertoires were analyzed separately, except in combined analyses where CD4+ and CD8+ sequences were merged in silico. Clonal expansion was defined as at least a 2-fold frequency increase after treatment relative to C1D1, with a pseudocount of 0.5 for undetected baseline clones. Singleton clones were defined as clones with 0 or 1 copy at C1D1, and non-singleton clones were defined as clones with 2 or more copies. Clones expanded in unsorted samples were annotated as CD4+, CD8+ or unknown by matching protein sequences in sorted samples from the same patient. Wilcoxon tests on paired samples were used to test diversity changes from C1D1 to C4D1. This is the immuneACCESS table as TCRdb keeps it, with only in-frame sequences that have V and J called. A part of the clones is gone; compared with another copy, unresolved V genes explain less than half, and the rest is unexplained. The V and J calls and clone size are taken from that table; D and trimming were inferred from the DNA. Across this sample there are around 100,000 clones, with around nine tenths seen only once. Under 8% of the sample is held by the ten biggest clonotypes.

The time point tag for this specimen amounts to: cycle 2 day 1 (C2D1) of nivolumab. Every trial patient had relapsed after autologous stem cell transplantation, and cohorts A, B and C differed in prior brentuximab vedotin exposure. The trial cohort was composed of approximately 56 patients with relapsed/refractory classical Hodgkin lymphoma, for whom complete response, partial response or progressive disease was recorded as best overall response. Single-agent nivolumab was administered to trial patients in the multi-cohort phase II CheckMate 205 trial. An independent review committee assessed best overall response using the 2007 International Working Group response criteria. Trial PBMCs were obtained immediately prior to nivolumab initiation (C1D1) and on therapy at cycle 2 day 1 and cycle 4 day 1. Peripheral blood was collected in 8 mL Vacutainer Cell Preparation Tubes, from which PBMCs were isolated by centrifugation and then cryopreserved.

The germline V gene provides CDR1 SGDLS and CDR2 YYNGEE. CDR3 length: 12 amino acids, cysteine to phenylalanine. Only CDR3 DNA is held: 36 bases, read in frame from base 1. V and J lose 3 bases and 8 bases, and a span of 9 bases separates them. Sequenced here: peripheral blood mononuclear cells (PBMCs), sampled before the second cycle of nivolumab. This sequence uses TRBV9 and TRBJ2-1; the D gene is perhaps TRBD2, from 5 matching bases. The clonotype comes from a human donor with classical Hodgkin lymphoma. The CDR3 here reads CASSATSDEQFF. The DNA sequence follows: TGTGCCAGCAGCGCAACTAGTGATGAGCAGTTCTTC.